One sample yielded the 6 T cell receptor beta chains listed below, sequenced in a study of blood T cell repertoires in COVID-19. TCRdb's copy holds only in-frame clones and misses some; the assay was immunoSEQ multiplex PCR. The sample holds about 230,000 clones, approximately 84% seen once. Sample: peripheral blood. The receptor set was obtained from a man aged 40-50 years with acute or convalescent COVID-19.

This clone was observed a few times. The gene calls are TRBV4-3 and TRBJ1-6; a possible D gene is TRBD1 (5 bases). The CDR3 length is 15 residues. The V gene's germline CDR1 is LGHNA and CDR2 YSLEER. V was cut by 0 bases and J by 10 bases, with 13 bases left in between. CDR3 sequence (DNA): TGCGCCAGCAGCCAAGAACTGGGTCAGGGCTCACCCCTCCACTTT. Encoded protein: CASSQELGQGSPLHF.

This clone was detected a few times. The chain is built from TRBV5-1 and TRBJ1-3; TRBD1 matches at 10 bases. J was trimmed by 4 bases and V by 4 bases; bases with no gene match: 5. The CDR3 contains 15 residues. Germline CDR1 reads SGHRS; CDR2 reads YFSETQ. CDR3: CASSIRTGGGNTIYF. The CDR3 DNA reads TGCGCCAGCAGCATCCGGACAGGGGGAGGAAACACCATATATTTT.

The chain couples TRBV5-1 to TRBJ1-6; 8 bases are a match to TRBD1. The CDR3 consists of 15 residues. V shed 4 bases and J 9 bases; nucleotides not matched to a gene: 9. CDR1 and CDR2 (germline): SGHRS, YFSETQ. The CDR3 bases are TGCGCCAGCAGCGCGGTAGGACAGGGAGGTTCACCCCTCCACTTT. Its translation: CASSAVGQGGSPLHF.

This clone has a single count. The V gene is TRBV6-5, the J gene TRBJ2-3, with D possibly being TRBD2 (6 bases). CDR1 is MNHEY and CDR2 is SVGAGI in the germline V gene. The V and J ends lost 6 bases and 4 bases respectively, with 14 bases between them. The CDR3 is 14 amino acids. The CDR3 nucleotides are TGTGCCAGCAGCCCGCGGGGCTATTCAGATACGCAGTATTTT. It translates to CASSPRGYSDTQYF.

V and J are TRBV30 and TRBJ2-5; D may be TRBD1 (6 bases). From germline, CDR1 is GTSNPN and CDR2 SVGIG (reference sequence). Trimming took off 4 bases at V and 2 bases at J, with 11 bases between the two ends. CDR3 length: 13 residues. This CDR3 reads CAWMDSKQETQYF. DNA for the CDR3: TGTGCCTGGATGGACAGTAAGCAAGAGACCCAGTACTTC.

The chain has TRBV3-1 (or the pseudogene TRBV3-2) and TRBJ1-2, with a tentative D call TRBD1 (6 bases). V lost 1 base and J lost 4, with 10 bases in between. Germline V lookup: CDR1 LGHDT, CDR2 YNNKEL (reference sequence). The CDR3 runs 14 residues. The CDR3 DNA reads TGTGCCAGCAGCCAAGGCGACAGGTCCTATGGCTACACCTTC. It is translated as CASSQGDRSYGYTF.